The 12 T cell receptor beta chains in this list originate from one sample, sequenced in a study of blood T cell repertoires in COVID-19. Assay used: immunoSEQ multiplex PCR; TCRdb lists only in-frame clones, some missing. This table has about 180,000 clones, around 82% appearing once. Sequencing input: peripheral blood. These receptors all come from a young man with active or convalescent COVID-19.

The chain couples TRBV3-1 (or the pseudogene TRBV3-2) to TRBJ1-2; D is unclear. The CDR3 consists of 14 residues. V was shortened by 0 bases and J by 0 bases, with 5 bases between the two germline ends. The germline CDR1 and CDR2 sequences are LGHDT and YNNKEL (reference sequence). The CDR3 coding sequence is TGTGCCAGCAGCCAAGACCCGGCTAACTATGGCTACACCTTC. Residues: CASSQDPANYGYTF.

The chain has TRBV14 and TRBJ2-5; a weak D match, TRBD1 (6 bases). The CDR3 totals 15 residues. Trimming took off 2 bases at V and 7 bases at J, with 17 bases between the two ends. CDR1 is SGHDN, CDR2 FVKESK, per germline. CDR3 amino acids: CASSQQRTRGGTQYF. CDR3 bases: TGTGCCAGCAGCCAACAAAGGACGCGAGGGGGGACCCAGTACTTC.

J is TRBJ1-1 and V is TRBV30; a possible D gene is TRBD1 (6 bases). Germline CDR1 GTSNPN, CDR2 SVGIG (reference sequence). The CDR3 runs to 15 residues. For the CDR3, the DNA is TGTGGAGGAAAACCCGACAGGAACTGGAACACTGAAGCTTTCTTT. Protein product: CGGKPDRNWNTEAFF.

The rearrangement links TRBV28 to TRBJ1-6, with 8 positions matching TRBD1. J was trimmed by 6 bases and V by 8 bases; bases with no gene match: 6. Germline lookup yields CDR1 MDHEN and CDR2 SYDVKM. The CDR3 consists of 14 residues. CDR3 sequence (DNA): TGTGCCAGCCGACAGGGGCTTTTTAATTCACCCCTCCACTTT. Amino acids: CASRQGLFNSPLHF.

This clone was seen a few times. The chain uses TRBV5-1 and TRBJ1-4; TRBD1 matches 10 bases. J gave up 5 bases and V 8 bases, and 3 bases lay outside the gene matches. The length of the CDR3 is 13 residues. CDR1 is SGHRS, CDR2 YFSETQ, per germline. The CDR3 spells CASSGQGNEKLFF. DNA for the CDR3: TGCGCCAGTTCGGGACAGGGGAATGAAAAACTGTTTTTT.

The chain employs TRBV19 and TRBJ1-5, with a tentative D call TRBD1 (6 bases). The germline V gene has CDR1 LNHDA and CDR2 SQIVND (reference sequence). There are 14 residues in the CDR3. The V end lost 5 bases, the J end lost 6 bases, and 14 bases lay between the germline ends. The CDR3, as DNA: TGTGCCAGTAGTCTACAGGGCTGGGGTCAGCCCCAGCATTTT. Its translation is CASSLQGWGQPQHF.

The genes are TRBV6-5 and TRBJ2-7; 7 nucleotides match TRBD1. V dropped 6 bases and J dropped 7; count of bases not matched to a gene: 12. CDR1 and CDR2 (germline): MNHEY, SVGAGI. CDR3 length: 14 residues. The CDR3 sequence is CASSNTGVTGEQYF. Written as DNA, the CDR3 is TGTGCCAGCAGCAACACAGGGGTAACTGGTGAGCAGTACTTC.

The V gene is TRBV19, the J gene TRBJ1-2; 9 positions agree with TRBD1. Unmatched junction bases numbered 10, after V lost 3 bases and J lost 8 bases. Germline V gives CDR1 LNHDA, CDR2 SQIVND (reference sequence). The CDR3 is 15 residues long. CDR3 sequence: CASSMAPTGGRGYTF. CDR3 DNA sequence: TGTGCCAGTAGTATGGCCCCGACAGGGGGTAGAGGCTACACCTTC.

The chain employs TRBV15 and TRBJ2-5; D may be TRBD2 (5 bases). Trimming took off 0 bases at V and 1 base at J, with 9 bases between the two ends. This CDR3 has 15 amino acids. Germline CDR1 and CDR2: LNHNV and YYDKDF (reference sequence). The CDR3 loop reads CATSREIGGQETQYF. CDR3 nucleotides: TGTGCCACCAGCAGAGAAATAGGAGGCCAAGAGACCCAGTACTTC.

A note on this clone: At one of its ends the junction is not consistent with the germline gene, which may arise from a read error. The CDR3 here is CASNQQGAGGYTF. Written as DNA, the CDR3 is TGTGCCAGCAACCAACAGGGGGCAGGAGGCTACACCTTC. The chain uses TRBV3-1 (or the pseudogene TRBV3-2) and TRBJ1-2; TRBD1 matches 9 bases. Germline V gene data show CDR1 as LGHDT and CDR2 as YNNKEL (reference sequence). This CDR3 has 13 amino acids.

This chain connects TRBV6-2 or TRBV6-3 to TRBJ2-5; TRBD2 might be the D (5 bases). The CDR3 has 13 amino acids. From germline, CDR1 is MNHEY and CDR2 SVGEGT. V shed 4 bases and J shed 9 bases, with 15 bases lying between them. The CDR3: CASSLVTTRAQYF. Written as DNA, the CDR3 is TGTGCCAGCAGTTTAGTGACTACAAGAGCCCAGTACTTC.

The rearrangement uses TRBV25-1 and TRBJ1-1; 8 bases align to TRBD1. CDR3 length equals 13 residues. Looked up from germline, CDR1 is MGHDK and CDR2 is SYGVNS. V dropped 7 bases and J dropped 4; count of bases not matched to a gene: 5. CDR3 sequence (DNA): TGTGCCAGCATTGGACAGGGCGGCACTGAAGCTTTCTTT. Translating it yields CASIGQGGTEAFF.